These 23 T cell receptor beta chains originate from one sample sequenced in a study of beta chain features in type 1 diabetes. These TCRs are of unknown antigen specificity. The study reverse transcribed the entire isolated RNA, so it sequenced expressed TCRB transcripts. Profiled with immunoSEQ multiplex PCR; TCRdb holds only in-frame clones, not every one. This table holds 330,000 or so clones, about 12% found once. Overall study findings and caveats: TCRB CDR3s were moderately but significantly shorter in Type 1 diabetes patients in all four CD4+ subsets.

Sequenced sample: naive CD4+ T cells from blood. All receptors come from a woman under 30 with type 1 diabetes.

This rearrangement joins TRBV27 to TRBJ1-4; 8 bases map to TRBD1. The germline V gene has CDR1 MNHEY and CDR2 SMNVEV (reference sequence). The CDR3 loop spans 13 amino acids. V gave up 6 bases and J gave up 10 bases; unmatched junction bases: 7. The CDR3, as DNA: TGTGCCAGCAGAGTGACAGGGGTGGCAAAACTGTTTTTT. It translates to CASRVTGVAKLFF. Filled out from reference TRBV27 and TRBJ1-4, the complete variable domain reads EAQVTQNPRYLITVTGKKLTVTCSQNMNHEYMSWYRQDPGLGLRQIYYSMNVEVTDKGDVPEGYKVSRKEKRNFPLILESPSPNQTSLYFCASRVTGVAKLFFGSGTQLSVL.

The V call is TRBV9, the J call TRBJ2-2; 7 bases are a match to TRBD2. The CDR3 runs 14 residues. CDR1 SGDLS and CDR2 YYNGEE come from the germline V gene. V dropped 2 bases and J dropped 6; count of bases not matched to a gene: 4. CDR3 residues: CASSVLGGAGELFF. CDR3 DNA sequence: TGTGCCAGCAGCGTTCTGGGAGGGGCCGGGGAGCTGTTTTTT.

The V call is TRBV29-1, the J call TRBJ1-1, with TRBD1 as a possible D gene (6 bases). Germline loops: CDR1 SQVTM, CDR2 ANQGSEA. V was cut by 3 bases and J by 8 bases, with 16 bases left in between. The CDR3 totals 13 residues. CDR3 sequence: CSVEGVRQGEAFF. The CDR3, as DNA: TGCAGCGTTGAGGGGGTCCGGCAGGGGGAAGCTTTCTTT.

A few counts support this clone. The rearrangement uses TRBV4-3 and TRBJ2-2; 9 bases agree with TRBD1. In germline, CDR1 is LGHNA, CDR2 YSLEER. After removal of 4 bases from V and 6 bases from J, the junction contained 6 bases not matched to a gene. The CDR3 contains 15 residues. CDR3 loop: CASSPGNRGPGELFF. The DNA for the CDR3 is TGCGCCAGCAGCCCGGGGAACAGGGGGCCCGGGGAGCTGTTTTTT.

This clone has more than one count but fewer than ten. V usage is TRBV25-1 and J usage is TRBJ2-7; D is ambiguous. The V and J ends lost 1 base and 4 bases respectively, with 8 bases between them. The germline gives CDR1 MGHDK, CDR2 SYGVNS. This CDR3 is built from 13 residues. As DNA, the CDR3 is TGTGCCAGCAGTGAATCGGTCTCTTACGAGCAGTACTTC. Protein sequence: CASSESVSYEQYF.

The CDR3 DNA sequence: TGTGCCAGCTTGCGGACTAGCGGTACCACAGATACGCAGTATTTT. Amino acids: CASLRTSGTTDTQYF. This rearrangement joins TRBV18 to TRBJ2-3; 10 nucleotides match TRBD2. This CDR3 comprises 15 residues. V dropped 7 bases and J dropped 2; count of bases not matched to a gene: 6. CDR1 and CDR2 (germline): KGHSH, LQKENI.

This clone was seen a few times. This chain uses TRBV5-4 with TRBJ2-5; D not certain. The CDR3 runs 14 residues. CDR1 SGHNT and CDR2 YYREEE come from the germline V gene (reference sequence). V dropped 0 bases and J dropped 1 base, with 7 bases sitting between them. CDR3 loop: CASSLGQAQETQYF. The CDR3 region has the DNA TGTGCCAGCAGCTTGGGGCAGGCCCAAGAGACCCAGTACTTC.

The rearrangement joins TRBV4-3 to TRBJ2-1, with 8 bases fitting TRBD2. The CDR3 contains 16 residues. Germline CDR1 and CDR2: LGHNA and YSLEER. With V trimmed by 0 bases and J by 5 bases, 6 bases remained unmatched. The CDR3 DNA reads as TGCGCCAGCAGCCAAGACGGGGGGGGCCCCAACAATGAGCAGTTCTTC. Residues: CASSQDGGGPNNEQFF.

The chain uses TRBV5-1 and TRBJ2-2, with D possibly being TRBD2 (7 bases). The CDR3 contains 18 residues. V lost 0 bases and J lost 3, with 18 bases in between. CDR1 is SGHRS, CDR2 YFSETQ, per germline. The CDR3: CASSLGSGTNGYTGELFF. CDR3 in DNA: TGCGCCAGCAGCTTGGGCAGCGGGACAAATGGCTACACCGGGGAGCTGTTTTTT.

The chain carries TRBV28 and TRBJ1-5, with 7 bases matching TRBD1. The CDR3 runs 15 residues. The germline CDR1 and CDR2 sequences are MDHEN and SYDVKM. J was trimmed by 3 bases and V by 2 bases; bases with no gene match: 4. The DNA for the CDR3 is TGTGCCAGCAGTTTACTGGACAGGCTCAATCAGCCCCAGCATTTT. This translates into CASSLLDRLNQPQHF.

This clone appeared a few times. The CDR3 DNA reads as TGTGCCAGCAGGACGACAGGGATGGGTCAGCCCCAGCATTTT. Translating it yields CASRTTGMGQPQHF. The V and J genes are TRBV28 and TRBJ1-5, with TRBD1 matching over 7 bases. CDR3 size: 14 residues. V lost 6 bases to trimming and J lost 6 bases; unmatched junction nucleotides: 8. CDR1 and CDR2 (germline): MDHEN, SYDVKM.

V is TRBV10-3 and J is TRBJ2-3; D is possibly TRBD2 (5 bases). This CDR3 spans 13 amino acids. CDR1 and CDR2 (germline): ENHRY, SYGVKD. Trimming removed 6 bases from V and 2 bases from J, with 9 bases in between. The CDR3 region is CAIRRGTTDTQYF. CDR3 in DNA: TGTGCCATCAGACGGGGTACCACAGATACGCAGTATTTT.

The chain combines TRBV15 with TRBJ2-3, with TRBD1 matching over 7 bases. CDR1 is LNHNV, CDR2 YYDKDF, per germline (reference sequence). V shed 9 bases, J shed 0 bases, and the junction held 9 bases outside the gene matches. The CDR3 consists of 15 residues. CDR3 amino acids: CATNRGGFSTDTQYF. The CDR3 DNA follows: TGTGCCACAAACAGGGGCGGATTTAGCACAGATACGCAGTATTTT.

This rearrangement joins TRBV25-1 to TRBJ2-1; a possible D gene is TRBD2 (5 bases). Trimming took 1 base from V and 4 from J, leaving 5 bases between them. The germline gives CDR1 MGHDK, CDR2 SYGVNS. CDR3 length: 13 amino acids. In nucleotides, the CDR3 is TGTGCCAGCAGTGAATCGGGGTACAATGAGCAGTTCTTC. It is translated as CASSESGYNEQFF. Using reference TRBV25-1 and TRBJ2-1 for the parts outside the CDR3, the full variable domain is EADIYQTPRYLVIGTGKKITLECSQTMGHDKMYWYQQDPGMELHLIHYSYGVNSTEKGDLSSESTVSRIRTEHFPLTLESARPSHTSQYLCASSESGYNEQFFGPGTRLTVL.

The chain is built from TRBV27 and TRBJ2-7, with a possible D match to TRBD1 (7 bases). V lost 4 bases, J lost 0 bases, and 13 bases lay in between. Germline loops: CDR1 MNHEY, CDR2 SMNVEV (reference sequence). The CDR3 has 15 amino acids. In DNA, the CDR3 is TGTGCCAGCAGTTCCCGCGGGACAGTCTCCTACGAGCAGTACTTC. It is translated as CASSSRGTVSYEQYF.

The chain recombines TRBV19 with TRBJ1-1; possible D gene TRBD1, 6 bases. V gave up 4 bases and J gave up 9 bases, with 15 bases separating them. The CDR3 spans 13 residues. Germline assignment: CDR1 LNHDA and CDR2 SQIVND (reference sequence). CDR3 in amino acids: CASSTRDRMKAFF. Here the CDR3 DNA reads TGTGCCAGTAGTACCCGCGACAGGATGAAAGCTTTCTTT.

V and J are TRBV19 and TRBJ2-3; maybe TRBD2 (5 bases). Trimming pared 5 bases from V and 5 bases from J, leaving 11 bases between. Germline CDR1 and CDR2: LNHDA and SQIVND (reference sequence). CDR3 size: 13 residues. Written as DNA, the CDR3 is TGTGCCAGTAGTGGCGGGCATCAAGATACGCAGTATTTT. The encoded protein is CASSGGHQDTQYF.

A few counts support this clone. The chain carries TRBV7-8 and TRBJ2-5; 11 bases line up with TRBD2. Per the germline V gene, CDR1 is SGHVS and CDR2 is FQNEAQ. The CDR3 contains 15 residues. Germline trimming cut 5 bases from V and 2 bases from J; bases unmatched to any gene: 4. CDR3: CASSPRTSGQETQYF. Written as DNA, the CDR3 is TGTGCCAGCAGCCCCCGGACTAGCGGGCAAGAGACCCAGTACTTC.

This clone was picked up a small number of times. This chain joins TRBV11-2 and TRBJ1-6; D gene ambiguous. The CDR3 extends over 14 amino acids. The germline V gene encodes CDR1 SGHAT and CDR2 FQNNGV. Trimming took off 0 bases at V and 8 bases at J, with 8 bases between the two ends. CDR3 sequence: CASSLEAGHSPLHF. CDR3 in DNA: TGTGCCAGCAGCTTAGAGGCAGGCCATTCACCCCTCCACTTT.

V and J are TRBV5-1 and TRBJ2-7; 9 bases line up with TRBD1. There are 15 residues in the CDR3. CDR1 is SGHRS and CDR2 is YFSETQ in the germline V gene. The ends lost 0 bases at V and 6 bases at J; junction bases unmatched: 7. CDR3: CASSLAGTGFGEQYF. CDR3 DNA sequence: TGCGCCAGCAGCTTGGCCGGGACAGGGTTTGGCGAGCAGTACTTC.

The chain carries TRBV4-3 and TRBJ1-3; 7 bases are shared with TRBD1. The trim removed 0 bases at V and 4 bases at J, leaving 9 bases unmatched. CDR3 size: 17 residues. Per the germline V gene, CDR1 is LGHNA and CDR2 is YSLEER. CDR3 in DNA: TGCGCCAGCAGCCAAGAGCCTAGACAGGGAAGGGGAAACACCATATATTTT. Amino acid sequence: CASSQEPRQGRGNTIYF.

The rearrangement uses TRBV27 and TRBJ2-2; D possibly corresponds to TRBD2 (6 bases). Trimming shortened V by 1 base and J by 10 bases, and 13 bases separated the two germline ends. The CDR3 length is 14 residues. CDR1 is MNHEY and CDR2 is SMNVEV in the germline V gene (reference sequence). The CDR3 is CASSLFAGTSELFF. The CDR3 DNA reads TGTGCCAGCAGTTTATTCGCAGGGACTTCGGAGCTGTTTTTT.

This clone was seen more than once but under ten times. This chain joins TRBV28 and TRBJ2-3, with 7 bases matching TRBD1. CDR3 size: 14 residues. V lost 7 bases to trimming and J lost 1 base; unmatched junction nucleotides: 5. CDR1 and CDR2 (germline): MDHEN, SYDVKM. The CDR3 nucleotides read TGTGCCAGCATCTACAGGGGCGGCACAGATACGCAGTATTTT. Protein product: CASIYRGGTDTQYF.